This paragraph covers one T cell receptor beta chain sequence. Its antigen is currently unknown. Amplification used 60 Vbeta primers and 13 Jbeta primers. Assay: immunoSEQ multiplex PCR; the TCRdb copy retains only in-frame clones and omits some. The sample consists of about 94,000 clones, approximately 80% of them appearing once. This record comes from a study of cytomegalovirus exposure and HLA in healthy donors. Regarding the study as a whole: Investigators reported 150 to 200 TCR beta chains as tied to cytomegalovirus. TCR beta V- and J-gene trimming was later associated with a missense DCLRE1C variant. When a later analysis compared HLA-associated TCR beta chains with equally common others, the HLA-associated chains turned out to be more clonally expanded and to have lower generation probabilities. There were some public TCRs occurring in many donors, but most TCR sequences were rare.

Germline V CDR1 and CDR2: SGHTA, FQGNSA. This CDR3 has 15 residues. The ends were cut back, 1 base at V and 8 bases at J, with 15 bases in the middle. The sequenced material came from PBMCs. This clonotype was obtained from a man younger than 45 in good health and CMV-seronegative. The chain carries TRBV7-2 and TRBJ2-1; TRBD2 is a possible D gene (5 bases). CDR3 sequence: CASSLEAGGGYEQFF. DNA for the CDR3: TGTGCCAGCAGCTTAGAGGCAGGAGGTGGTTATGAGCAGTTCTTC.